The T cell receptor beta chain under discussion was sequenced for a study of T cells after yellow fever vaccination. Looking at the study overall: SMART-Seq v4 Ultra Low Input prepared the low-cell-number fractions. Notes on the study in general: On re-exposure, the response was weaker but peaked faster, at day 5 versus 15.

Germline CDR1 and CDR2: DFQATT and SNEGSKA (reference sequence). This CDR3 is built from 12 residues. Trimming removed 3 bases from V and 2 bases from J, with 8 bases in between. TCRdb reanalysed the 5' RACE reads using MiXCR and keeps one entry per CDR3 protein. The sample contains 250,000 or so distinct CDR3 sequences, around 6.7% of which appear only once. This clonotype was seen at least ten times. Its antigen remains unknown. The sequencing used CD4+ T cells sorted from PBMCs, collected on the day of the yellow fever booster vaccination. The clonotype was recovered from a man younger than 40 who received the YFV17D yellow fever vaccine. The chain couples TRBV20-1 to TRBJ2-7; D is unresolved. This CDR3 is CSASYGTYEQYF. As DNA, the CDR3 is TGCAGTGCTAGTTACGGCACCTACGAGCAGTACTTC.